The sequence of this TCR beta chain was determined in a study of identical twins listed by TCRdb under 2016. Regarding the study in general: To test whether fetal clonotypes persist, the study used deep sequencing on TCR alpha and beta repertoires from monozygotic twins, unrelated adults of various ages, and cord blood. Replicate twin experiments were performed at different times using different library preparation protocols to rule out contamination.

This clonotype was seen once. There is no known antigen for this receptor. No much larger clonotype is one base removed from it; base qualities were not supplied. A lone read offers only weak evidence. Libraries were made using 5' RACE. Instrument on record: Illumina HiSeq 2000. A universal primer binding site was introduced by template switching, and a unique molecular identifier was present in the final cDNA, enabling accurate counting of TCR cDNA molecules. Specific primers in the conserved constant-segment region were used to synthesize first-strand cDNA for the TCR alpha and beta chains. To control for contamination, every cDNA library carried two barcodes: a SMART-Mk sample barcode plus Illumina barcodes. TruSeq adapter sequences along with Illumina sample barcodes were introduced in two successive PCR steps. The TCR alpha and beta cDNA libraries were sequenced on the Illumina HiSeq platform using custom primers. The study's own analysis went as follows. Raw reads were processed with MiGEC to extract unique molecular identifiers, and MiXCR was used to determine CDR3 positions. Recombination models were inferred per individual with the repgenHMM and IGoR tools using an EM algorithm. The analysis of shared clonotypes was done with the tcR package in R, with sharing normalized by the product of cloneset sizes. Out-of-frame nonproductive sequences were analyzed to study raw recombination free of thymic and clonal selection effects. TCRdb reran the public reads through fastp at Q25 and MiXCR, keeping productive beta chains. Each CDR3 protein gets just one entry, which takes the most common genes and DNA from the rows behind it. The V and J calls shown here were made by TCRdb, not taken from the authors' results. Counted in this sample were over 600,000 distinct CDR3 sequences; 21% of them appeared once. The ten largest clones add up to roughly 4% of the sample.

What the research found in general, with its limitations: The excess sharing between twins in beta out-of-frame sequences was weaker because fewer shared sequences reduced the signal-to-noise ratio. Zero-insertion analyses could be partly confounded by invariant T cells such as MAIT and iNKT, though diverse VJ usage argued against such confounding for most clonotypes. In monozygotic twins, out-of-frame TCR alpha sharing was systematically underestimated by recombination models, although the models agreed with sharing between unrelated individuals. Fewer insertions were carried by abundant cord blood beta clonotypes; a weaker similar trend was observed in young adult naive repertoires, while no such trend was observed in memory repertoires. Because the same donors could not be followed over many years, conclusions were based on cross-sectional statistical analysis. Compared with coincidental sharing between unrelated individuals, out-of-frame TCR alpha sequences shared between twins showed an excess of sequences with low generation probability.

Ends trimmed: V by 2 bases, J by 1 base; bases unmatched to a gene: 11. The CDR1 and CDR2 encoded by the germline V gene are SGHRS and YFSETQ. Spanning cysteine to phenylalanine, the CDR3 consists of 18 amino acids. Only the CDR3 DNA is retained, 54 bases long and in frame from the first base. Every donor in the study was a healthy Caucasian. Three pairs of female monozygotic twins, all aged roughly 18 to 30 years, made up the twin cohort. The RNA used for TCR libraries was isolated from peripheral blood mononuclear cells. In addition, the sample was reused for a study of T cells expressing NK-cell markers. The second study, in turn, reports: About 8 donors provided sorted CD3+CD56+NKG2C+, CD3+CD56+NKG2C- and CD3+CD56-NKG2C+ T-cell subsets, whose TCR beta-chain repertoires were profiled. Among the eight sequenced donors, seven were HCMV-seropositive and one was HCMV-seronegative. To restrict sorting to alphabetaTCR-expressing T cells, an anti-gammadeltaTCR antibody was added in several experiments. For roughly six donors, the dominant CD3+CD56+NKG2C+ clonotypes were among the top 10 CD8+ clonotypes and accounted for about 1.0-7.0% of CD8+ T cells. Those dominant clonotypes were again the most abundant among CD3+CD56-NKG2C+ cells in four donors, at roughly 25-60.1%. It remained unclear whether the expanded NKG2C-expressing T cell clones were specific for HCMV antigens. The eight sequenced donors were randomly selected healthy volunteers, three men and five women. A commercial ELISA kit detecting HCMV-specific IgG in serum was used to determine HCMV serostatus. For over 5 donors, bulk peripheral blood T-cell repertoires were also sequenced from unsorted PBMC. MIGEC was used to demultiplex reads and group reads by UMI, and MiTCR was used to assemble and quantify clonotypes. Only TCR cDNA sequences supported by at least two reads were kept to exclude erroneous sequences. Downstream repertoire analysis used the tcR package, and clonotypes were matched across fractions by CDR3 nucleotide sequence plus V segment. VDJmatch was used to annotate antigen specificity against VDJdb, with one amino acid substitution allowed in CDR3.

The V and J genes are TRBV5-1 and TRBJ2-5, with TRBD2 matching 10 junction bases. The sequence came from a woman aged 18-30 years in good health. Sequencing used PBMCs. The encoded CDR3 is CASSFGGLAGGLQETQYF. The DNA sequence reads TGCGCCAGCAGCTTCGGGGGATTAGCGGGAGGACTCCAAGAGACCCAGTACTTC.